The T cell receptor (beta chain) under discussion was sequenced for a study of blood T cell repertoires in COVID-19. Trimming left V 8 bases short and J 1 base short, with 11 bases between. The CDR3 spans 13 residues. In germline, CDR1 is ENHRY, CDR2 SYGVKD. The table came from immunoSEQ multiplex PCR; TCRdb's copy has only in-frame clones and leaves some out. The data contain 150,000 or so clones, around 80% of them seen just once; the ten biggest clones take up around 19%. The J gene is TRBJ1-1, the V gene TRBV10-3, with D perhaps TRBD1 (5 bases). The sample was peripheral blood. The origin of this receptor is an elderly woman with acute or convalescent COVID-19. The CDR3 coding sequence is TGTGCCATCGCCCTCAGGGAGAACACTGAAGCTTTCTTT. Protein sequence: CAIALRENTEAFF.